The rows below give T cell receptor beta chains drawn from one sample of a study of blood T cell repertoires in COVID-19. Here immunoSEQ multiplex PCR was the method, and the copy in TCRdb shows in-frame clones only, minus some. Of about 60,000 clones in the sample, about 82% were seen once. The sample was peripheral blood. The receptor set was obtained from a human donor in a cohort sampled during active COVID-19. Both conserved end residues are part of each CDR3. D genes are given only for firm matches. Rows give clone size only sometimes, using once, few, many, or a class for an expanded clone.

TRBJ1-6 TRBV28 - - CASSLGGADYNSPLHF TGTGCCAGCAGTTTAGGGGGGGCTGACTATAATTCACCCCTCCACTTT
TRBJ2-7 TRBV11-2 TRBD1 - CASSPQTGIYEQYF TGTGCCAGCAGCCCCCAGACAGGGATCTACGAGCAGTACTTC
TRBJ2-5 TRBV6-5 - - CASRDHWRPQETQYF TGTGCCAGCAGGGATCATTGGCGGCCCCAAGAGACCCAGTACTTC
TRBJ1-3 TRBV3-1/TRBV3-2 - - CASSPRRSGNTIYF TGTGCCAGCAGCCCCCGGCGGTCTGGAAACACCATATATTTT
TRBJ2-3 TRBV3-1/TRBV3-2 TRBD2 once CASSLRGSTDTQYF TGTGCCAGCAGCCTGCGGGGGAGCACAGATACGCAGTATTTT
TRBJ2-1 TRBV19 - - CASSKAVGVRYNEQFF TGTGCCAGTAGTAAGGCAGTCGGGGTCCGATACAATGAGCAGTTCTTC
TRBJ1-6 TRBV6-5 TRBD1 - CASSYATGRLNSPLHF TGTGCCAGCAGTTACGCGACAGGGAGGTTGAATTCACCCCTCCACTTT
TRBJ1-1 TRBV19 - - CASIPDRNTEAFF TGTGCCAGTATCCCTGACAGGAACACTGAAGCTTTCTTT
TRBJ1-5 TRBV30 TRBD1 - CAWSAGGLYSNQPQHF TGTGCCTGGAGCGCAGGGGGGCTTTATAGCAATCAGCCCCAGCATTTT
TRBJ1-3 TRBV14 - - CASSQVQGWGNTIYF TGTGCCAGCAGCCAAGTTCAGGGTTGGGGAAACACCATATATTTT
TRBJ1-6 TRBV3-1/TRBV3-2 TRBD1 few CASSQVKKRTGSTSYNSPLHF TGTGCCAGCAGCCAAGTAAAAAAACGGACAGGTTCAACCTCCTATAATTCACCCCTCCACTTT
TRBJ2-1 TRBV27 TRBD2 - CASSFRASGNNEQFF TGTGCCAGCAGTTTTCGTGCTAGCGGAAACAATGAGCAGTTCTTC
TRBJ1-2 TRBV19 TRBD1 - CANRQGDFF TGTGCCAACCGACAGGGGGATTTCTTC
TRBJ2-1 TRBV6-1 TRBD1 - CASSEVGTGYNEQFF TGTGCCAGCAGTGAAGTTGGGACAGGGTACAATGAGCAGTTCTTC
TRBJ2-5 TRBV29-1 - - CSAPAVAGLQETQYF TGCAGCGCACCCGCCGTCGCGGGGCTCCAAGAGACCCAGTACTTC
TRBJ1-3 TRBV13 - - CASSLGEGNTIYF TGTGCCAGCAGCCTAGGGGAGGGAAACACCATATATTTT
TRBJ2-5 TRBV3-1/TRBV3-2 - - CASSQGGVGETQYF TGTGCCAGCAGCCAGGGGGGTGTGGGAGAGACCCAGTACTTC
TRBJ1-6 TRBV10-3 TRBD1 - CATRQGNSPLHF TGTGCCACTCGACAGGGAAATTCACCCCTCCACTTT
TRBJ1-1 TRBV18 - - CASSPRAGEVMNTEAFF TGTGCCAGCTCACCCCGGGCAGGGGAAGTCATGAACACTGAAGCTTTCTTT
TRBJ1-1 TRBV6-6 TRBD1 few CASIHRQGNTEAFF TGTGCCAGCATCCATCGACAGGGGAACACTGAAGCTTTCTTT
TRBJ2-7 TRBV6-2/TRBV6-3 TRBD1 - CASSGGQGAEQYF TGTGCCAGCAGTGGAGGACAGGGAGCCGAGCAGTACTTC
TRBJ2-7 TRBV9 TRBD1 - CASSGQGAYEQYF TGTGCCAGCAGCGGACAGGGGGCCTACGAGCAGTACTTC
TRBJ1-1 TRBV19 TRBD1 - CASSRGTVNTEAFF TGTGCCAGTAGTCGGGGGACAGTGAACACTGAAGCTTTCTTT
TRBJ2-3 TRBV14 - - CASSPIGGGGDTQYF TGTGCCAGCAGCCCGATAGGTGGGGGAGGAGATACGCAGTATTTT
TRBJ2-3 TRBV19 - - CATGISDTDTQYF TGTGCCACCGGGATTTCTGACACAGATACGCAGTATTTT
TRBJ1-1 TRBV18 - - CASSPQARGNTEAFF TGTGCCAGCTCACCACAAGCACGGGGTAACACTGAAGCTTTCTTT
TRBJ2-6 TRBV19 - - CASSMWLVTSTGANVLTF TGTGCCAGTAGTATGTGGTTGGTAACTAGTACTGGGGCCAACGTCCTGACTTTC
TRBJ2-7 TRBV12-3/TRBV12-4 TRBD2 - CASSLGLAYEQYF TGTGCCAGCAGTCTAGGACTAGCCTACGAGCAGTACTTC
TRBJ1-5 TRBV6-6 - - CATDLGLPGGPQHF TGTGCCACCGATTTGGGTCTTCCGGGAGGGCCCCAGCATTTT
TRBJ1-1 TRBV5-1 TRBD1 - CASSLVGDRTSAAFF TGCGCCAGCAGCTTGGTTGGGGACAGAACATCTGCAGCTTTCTTT
TRBJ2-7 TRBV5-1 - - CASSGEIAGLEQYF TGCGCCAGCAGCGGCGAAATAGCAGGGCTCGAGCAGTACTTC
TRBJ2-3 TRBV7-9 - - CASSTRTQVAGDTQYF TGTGCCAGCAGCACCCGGACTCAGGTGGCCGGGGATACGCAGTATTTT
TRBJ2-5 TRBV11-1 - - CASSPIVGLAQETQYF TGTGCCAGCAGCCCCATAGTCGGGCTAGCACAAGAGACCCAGTACTTC
TRBJ2-7 TRBV11-2 TRBD1 - CASSLDIGTGVYF TGTGCCAGCAGCTTAGACATAGGGACAGGAGTGTACTTC
TRBJ2-7 TRBV5-1 TRBD1 - CASSRGQASSYEQYF TGCGCCAGCAGCCGAGGACAGGCCAGCTCCTACGAGCAGTACTTC
TRBJ2-2 TRBV12-3/TRBV12-4 TRBD1 - CAVRGPTGELFF TGTGCAGTGAGGGGGCCCACCGGGGAGCTGTTTTTT
TRBJ2-7 TRBV2 - - CASREGQGFSYEQYF TGTGCCAGCCGGGAGGGACAGGGCTTTTCCTACGAGCAGTACTTC
TRBJ1-1 TRBV6-1 TRBD1 few CASSEPGQGRTEAFF TGTGCCAGCAGTGAACCGGGACAGGGCCGGACTGAAGCTTTCTTT
TRBJ2-1 TRBV2 - - CASSPSGVYHNEQFF TGTGCCAGCAGTCCATCAGGGGTATACCACAATGAGCAGTTCTTC